The 5 T cell receptor beta chains given below trace back to one sample, sequenced in a study of blood T cell repertoires in COVID-19. The repertoire was sequenced with immunoSEQ multiplex PCR; TCRdb's copy has only in-frame clones and lacks some. The table shows around 230,000 clones, with 84% occurring only once. The sequenced sample was peripheral blood. The receptors were sampled from a man aged 35-49 years who had recovered from COVID-19.

The rearrangement uses TRBV27 and TRBJ1-6; D not certain. Trimming pared 3 bases from V and 4 bases from J, leaving 13 bases between. This CDR3 contains 16 residues. Germline CDR1 MNHEY, CDR2 SMNVEV (reference sequence). CDR3 protein: CASSLRSDTYNSPLHF. The CDR3 nucleotides are TGTGCCAGCAGTTTGAGGTCGGATACTTATAATTCACCCCTCCACTTT.

This clone was picked up one time. The V gene is TRBV5-4, the J gene TRBJ2-1; 11 nucleotides match TRBD2. CDR3 length equals 15 residues. Trimming at V came to 4 bases and at J to 5 bases, leaving 5 bases not matched to a gene. CDR1 is SGHNT, CDR2 YYREEE, per germline (reference sequence). CDR3 coding DNA: TGTGCCAGCAGCGCCCGACTAGCGGGGAACAATGAGCAGTTCTTC. Translated: CASSARLAGNNEQFF.

This clone came up a few times. The chain carries TRBV3-1 (or the pseudogene TRBV3-2) and TRBJ1-2, with 8 bases matching TRBD1. The ends lost 4 bases at V and 7 bases at J; junction bases unmatched: 11. The germline V gene has CDR1 LGHDT and CDR2 YNNKEL (reference sequence). This CDR3 spans 15 amino acids. The CDR3: CASSLDSGGRAGYTF. In nucleotides, the CDR3 is TGTGCCAGCAGCCTCGACTCAGGGGGCCGGGCTGGCTACACCTTC.

This sequence joins TRBV19 and TRBJ2-3, with 9 bases lining up with TRBD1. The trim removed 9 bases at V and 6 bases at J, leaving 13 bases unmatched. In germline, CDR1 is LNHDA, CDR2 SQIVND (reference sequence). This CDR3 has 15 residues. The CDR3 spells CASEDRGGSRDTQYF. CDR3 bases: TGTGCCAGCGAGGACAGGGGAGGAAGTCGGGATACGCAGTATTTT.

V and J are TRBV5-4 and TRBJ1-1; 11 nucleotides align to TRBD1. Per germline, CDR1 SGHNT and CDR2 YYREEE (reference sequence). J was trimmed by 3 bases and V by 2 bases; bases with no gene match: 6. The CDR3 has 16 residues. The CDR3 here is CASSLGQGALYTEAFF. CDR3 coding DNA: TGTGCCAGCAGCTTAGGACAGGGGGCTTTGTACACTGAAGCTTTCTTT.